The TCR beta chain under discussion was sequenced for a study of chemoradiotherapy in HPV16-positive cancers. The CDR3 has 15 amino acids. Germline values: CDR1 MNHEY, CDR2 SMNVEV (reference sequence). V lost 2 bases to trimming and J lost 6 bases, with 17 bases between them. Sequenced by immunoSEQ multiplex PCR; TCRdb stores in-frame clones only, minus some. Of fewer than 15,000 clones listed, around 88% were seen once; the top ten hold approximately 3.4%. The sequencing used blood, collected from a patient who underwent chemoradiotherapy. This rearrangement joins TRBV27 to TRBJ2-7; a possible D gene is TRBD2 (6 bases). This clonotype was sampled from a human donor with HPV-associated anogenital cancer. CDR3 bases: TGTGCCAGCAGTTTAACTCCGGGGGTGGGGCGCGAGCAGTACTTC. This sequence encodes CASSLTPGVGREQYF.